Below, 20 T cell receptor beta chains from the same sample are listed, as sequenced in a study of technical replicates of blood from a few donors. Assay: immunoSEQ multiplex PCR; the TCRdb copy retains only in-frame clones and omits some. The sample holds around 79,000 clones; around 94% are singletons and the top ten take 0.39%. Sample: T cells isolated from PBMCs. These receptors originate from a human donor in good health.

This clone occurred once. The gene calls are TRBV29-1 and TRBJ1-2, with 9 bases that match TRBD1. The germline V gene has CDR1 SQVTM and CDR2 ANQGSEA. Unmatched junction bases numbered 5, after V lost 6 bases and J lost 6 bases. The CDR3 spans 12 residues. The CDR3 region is CSVQGQGHGYTF. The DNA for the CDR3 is TGCAGCGTACAGGGACAGGGCCATGGCTACACCTTC.

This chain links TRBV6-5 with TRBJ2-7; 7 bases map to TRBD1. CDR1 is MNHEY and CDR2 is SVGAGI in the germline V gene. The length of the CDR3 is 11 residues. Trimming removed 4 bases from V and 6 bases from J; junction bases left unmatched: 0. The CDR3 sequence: CASSSGGEQYF. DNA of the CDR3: TGTGCCAGCAGTTCAGGGGGCGAGCAGTACTTC.

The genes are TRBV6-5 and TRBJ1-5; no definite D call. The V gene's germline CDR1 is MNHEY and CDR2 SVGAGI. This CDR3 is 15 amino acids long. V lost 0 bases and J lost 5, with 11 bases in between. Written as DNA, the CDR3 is TGTGCCAGCAGTTACTCCCTTTCTAGTCATCAGCCCCAGCATTTT. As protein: CASSYSLSSHQPQHF.

The DNA for the CDR3 is TGCGCCAGCAGCCGGACCGGGACAGCCTACGACGAGCAGTACTTC. Translated: CASSRTGTAYDEQYF. The chain combines TRBV4-1 with TRBJ2-7, with TRBD1 matching over 7 bases. Germline V gene data show CDR1 as MGHRA and CDR2 as YSYEKL. The V and J ends lost 4 bases and 5 bases, in that order; junction bases with no gene match: 11. The CDR3 runs to 15 residues.

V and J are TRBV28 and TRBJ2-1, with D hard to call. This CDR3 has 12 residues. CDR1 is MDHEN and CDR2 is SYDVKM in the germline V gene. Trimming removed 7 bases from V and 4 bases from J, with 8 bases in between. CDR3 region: CASNPRYNEQFF. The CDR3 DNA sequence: TGTGCCAGCAACCCCAGATACAATGAGCAGTTCTTC.

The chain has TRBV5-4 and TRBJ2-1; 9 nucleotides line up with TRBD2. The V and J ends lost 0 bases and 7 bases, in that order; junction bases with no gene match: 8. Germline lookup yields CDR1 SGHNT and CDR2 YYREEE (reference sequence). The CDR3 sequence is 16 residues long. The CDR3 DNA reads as TGTGCCAGCAGCTTGGCCATTAGCGGGAGCTCTAATGAGCAGTTCTTC. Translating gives CASSLAISGSSNEQFF.

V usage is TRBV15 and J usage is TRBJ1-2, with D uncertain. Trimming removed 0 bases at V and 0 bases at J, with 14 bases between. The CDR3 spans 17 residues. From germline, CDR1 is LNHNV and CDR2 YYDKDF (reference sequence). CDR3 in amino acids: CATSRDLNQQANYGYTF. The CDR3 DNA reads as TGTGCCACCAGCAGAGACCTTAACCAGCAGGCTAACTATGGCTACACCTTC.

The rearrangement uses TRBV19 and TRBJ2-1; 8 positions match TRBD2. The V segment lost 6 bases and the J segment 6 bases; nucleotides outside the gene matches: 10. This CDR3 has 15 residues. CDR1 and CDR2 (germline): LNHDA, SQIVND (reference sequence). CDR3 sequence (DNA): TGTGCCAGTAGCTCGGAGCGGGAGCTAACCAATGAGCAGTTCTTC. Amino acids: CASSSERELTNEQFF.

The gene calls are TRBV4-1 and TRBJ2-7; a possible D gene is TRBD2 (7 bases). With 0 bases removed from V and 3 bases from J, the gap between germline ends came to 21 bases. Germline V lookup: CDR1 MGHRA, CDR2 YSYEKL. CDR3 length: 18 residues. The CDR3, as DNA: TGCGCCAGCAGCCAAGAAGGGGGAGGGGGAGCGGAGAGCTACGAGCAGTACTTC. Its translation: CASSQEGGGGAESYEQYF.

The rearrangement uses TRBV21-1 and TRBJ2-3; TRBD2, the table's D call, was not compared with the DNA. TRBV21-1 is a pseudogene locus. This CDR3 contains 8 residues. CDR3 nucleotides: TGTGCCAGGGGAGCCCGGCATTTT. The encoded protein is CARGARHF.

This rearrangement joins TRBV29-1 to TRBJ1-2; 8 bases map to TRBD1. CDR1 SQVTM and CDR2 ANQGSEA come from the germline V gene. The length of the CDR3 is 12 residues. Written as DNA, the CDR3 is TGCATCGCGACAGGGGTTAACTATGGCTACACCTTC. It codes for CIATGVNYGYTF.

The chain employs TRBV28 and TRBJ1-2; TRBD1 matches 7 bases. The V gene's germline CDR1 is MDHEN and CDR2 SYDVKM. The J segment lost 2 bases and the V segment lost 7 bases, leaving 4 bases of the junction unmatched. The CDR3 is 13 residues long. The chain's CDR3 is CASNGQANYGYTF. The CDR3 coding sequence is TGTGCCAGCAACGGACAGGCCAACTATGGCTACACCTTC.

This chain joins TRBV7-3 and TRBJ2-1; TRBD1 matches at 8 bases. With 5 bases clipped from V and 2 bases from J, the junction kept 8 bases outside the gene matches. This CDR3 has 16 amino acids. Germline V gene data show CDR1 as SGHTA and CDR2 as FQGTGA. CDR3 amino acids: CASSRTGWPTYNEQFF. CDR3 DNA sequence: TGTGCCAGCAGCCGGACAGGGTGGCCTACCTACAATGAGCAGTTCTTC.

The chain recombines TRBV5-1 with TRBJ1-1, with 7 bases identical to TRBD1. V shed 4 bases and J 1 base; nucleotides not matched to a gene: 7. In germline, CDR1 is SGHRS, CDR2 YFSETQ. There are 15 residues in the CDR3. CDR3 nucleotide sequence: TGCGCCAGCAGCCTTAGACAGGGTCGGAACACTGAAGCTTTCTTT. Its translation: CASSLRQGRNTEAFF.

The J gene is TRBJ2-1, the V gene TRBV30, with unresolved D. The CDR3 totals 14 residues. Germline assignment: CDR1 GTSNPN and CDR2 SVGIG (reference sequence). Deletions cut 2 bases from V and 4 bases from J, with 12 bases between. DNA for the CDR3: TGTGCCTGGAGTCCCTCCCTCCTATACAATGAGCAGTTCTTC. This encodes CAWSPSLLYNEQFF.

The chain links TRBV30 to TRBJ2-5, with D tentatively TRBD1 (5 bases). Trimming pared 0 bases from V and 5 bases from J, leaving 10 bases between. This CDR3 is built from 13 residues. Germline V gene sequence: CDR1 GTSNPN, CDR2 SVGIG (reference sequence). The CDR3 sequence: CAWSVQGTETQYF. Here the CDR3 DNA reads TGTGCCTGGAGTGTCCAGGGTACGGAGACCCAGTACTTC.

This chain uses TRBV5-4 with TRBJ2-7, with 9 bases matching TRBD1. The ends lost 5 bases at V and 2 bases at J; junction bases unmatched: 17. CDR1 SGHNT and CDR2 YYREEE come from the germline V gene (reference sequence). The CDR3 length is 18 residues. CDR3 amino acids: CASSSGTGSNRKAYEQYF. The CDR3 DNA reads TGTGCCAGCAGTTCCGGGACAGGGAGCAATAGAAAAGCCTACGAGCAGTACTTC.

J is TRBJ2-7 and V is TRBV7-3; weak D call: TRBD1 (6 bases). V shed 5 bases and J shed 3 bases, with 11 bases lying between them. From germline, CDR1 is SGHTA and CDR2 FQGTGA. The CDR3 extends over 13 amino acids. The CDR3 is CASSPDSSYEQYF. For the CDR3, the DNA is TGTGCCAGCAGCCCGGACAGCAGCTACGAGCAGTACTTC.

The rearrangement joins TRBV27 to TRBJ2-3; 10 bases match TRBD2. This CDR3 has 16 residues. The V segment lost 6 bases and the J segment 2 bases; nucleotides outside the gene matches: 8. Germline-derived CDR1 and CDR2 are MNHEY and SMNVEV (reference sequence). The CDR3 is CASRRPGLANTDTQYF. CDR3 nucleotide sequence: TGTGCCAGCAGAAGGCCGGGACTAGCGAACACAGATACGCAGTATTTT.

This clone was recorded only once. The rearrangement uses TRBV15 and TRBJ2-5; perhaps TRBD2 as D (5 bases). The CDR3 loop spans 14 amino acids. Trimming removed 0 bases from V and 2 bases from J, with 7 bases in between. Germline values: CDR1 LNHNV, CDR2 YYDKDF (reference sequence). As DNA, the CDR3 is TGTGCCACCAGCAGAGAAAGGGAGCAAGAGACCCAGTACTTC. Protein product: CATSREREQETQYF. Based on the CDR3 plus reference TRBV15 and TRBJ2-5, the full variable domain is DAMVIQNPRYQVTQFGKPVTLSCSQTLNHNVMYWYQQKSSQAPKLLFHYYDKDFNNEADTPDNFQSRRPNTSFCFLDIRSPGLGDTAMYLCATSREREQETQYFGPGTRLLVL.